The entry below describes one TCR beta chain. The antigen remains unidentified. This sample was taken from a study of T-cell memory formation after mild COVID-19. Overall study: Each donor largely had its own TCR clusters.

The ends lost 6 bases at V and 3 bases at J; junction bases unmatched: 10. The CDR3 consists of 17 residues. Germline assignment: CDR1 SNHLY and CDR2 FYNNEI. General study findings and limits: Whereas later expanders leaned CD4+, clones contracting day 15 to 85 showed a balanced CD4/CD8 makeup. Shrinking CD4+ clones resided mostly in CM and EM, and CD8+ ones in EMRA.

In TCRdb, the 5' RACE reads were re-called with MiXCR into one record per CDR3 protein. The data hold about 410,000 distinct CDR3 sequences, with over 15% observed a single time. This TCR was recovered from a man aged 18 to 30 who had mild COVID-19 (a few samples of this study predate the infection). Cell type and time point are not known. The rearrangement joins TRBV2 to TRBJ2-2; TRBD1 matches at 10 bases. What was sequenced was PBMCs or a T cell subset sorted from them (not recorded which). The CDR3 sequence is CASRERPGTGDTGELFF. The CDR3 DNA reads TGTGCCAGCAGAGAGAGGCCCGGGACAGGGGACACCGGGGAGCTGTTTTTT.